These 21 T cell receptor beta chains came from one sample sequenced in a study of monozygotic twins with inflammatory bowel disease. From the 5' RACE reads, TCRdb lists one entry per CDR3 protein and no DNA. This repertoire includes hundreds of thousands of distinct CDR3 sequences. Sequenced material: blood. The receptors stem from a human donor with ulcerative colitis or Crohn's disease, or a healthy co-twin of an affected twin (not recorded which).

This chain joins TRBV27 and TRBJ2-1; TCRdb proposes TRBD2, but this gene call is untestable without DNA. The CDR3 runs to 15 residues. The germline V gene has CDR1 MNHEY and CDR2 SMNVEV (reference sequence). The chain's CDR3 is CATHKDQRGEYEQFF.

V usage is TRBV20-1 and J usage is TRBJ2-1; TCRdb picks TRBD2, but there is no DNA to check that call. The germline gives CDR1 DFQATT, CDR2 SNEGSKA (reference sequence). This CDR3 region has 15 residues. CDR3: CSARETSGRAVEQFF.

The chain is built from TRBV7-2 and TRBJ2-5; TCRdb picks TRBD1, but there is no DNA to check that call. Looked up from germline, CDR1 is SGHTA and CDR2 is FQGNSA. CDR3 length: 16 amino acids. The CDR3 here is CASSVGGGLRAETQYF.

The chain recombines TRBV5-1 with TRBJ2-1; TCRdb names TRBD2, which stays unverified in the absence of DNA. Germline V gives CDR1 SGHRS, CDR2 YFSETQ. The CDR3 runs to 16 residues. The CDR3 reads CASSLNFRTSNNEQFF.

The V gene is TRBV5-4, the J gene TRBJ2-3. The CDR3 length is 14 residues. CDR1 is SGHNT, CDR2 YYREEE, per germline (reference sequence). CDR3 amino acids: CASSSFMSTDTQYF.

This chain uses TRBV12-3 or TRBV12-4 with TRBJ2-3; TCRdb gives TRBD2 as the D gene, but with no DNA this cannot be confirmed. CDR3 length: 16 amino acids. CDR3 in amino acids: CASSPSGGAATDTQYF.

The chain couples TRBV4-2 to TRBJ1-1. The germline CDR1 and CDR2 sequences are LGHNA and YNFKEQ. The CDR3 sequence is 14 residues long. The CDR3: CASSRESLNTEAFF.

The chain employs TRBV18 and TRBJ2-2. The germline CDR1 and CDR2 sequences are KGHSH and LQKENI. The CDR3 extends over 12 amino acids. This CDR3 reads CASSKVSGELFF.

The chain carries TRBV11-2 and TRBJ2-5; TCRdb indicates TRBD2, and absent DNA this call remains unverified. The CDR3 extends over 15 amino acids. Looked up from germline, CDR1 is SGHAT and CDR2 is FQNNGV. This CDR3 reads CASSLGTTNRETQYF.

CDR3 sequence: CASSLGTGTVHTDTQYF. The chain joins TRBV7-8 to TRBJ2-3; the TCRdb D gene call, TRBD1, has no DNA to confirm it. CDR1 SGHVS and CDR2 FQNEAQ come from the germline V gene. The CDR3 spans 17 residues. The full variable domain, in which reference TRBV7-8 and TRBJ2-3 provide the parts outside the CDR3, is GAGVSQSPRYKVAKRGQDVALRCDPISGHVSLFWYQQALGQGPEFLTYFQNEAQLDKSGLPSDRFFAERPEGSVSTLKIQRTQQEDSAVYLCASSLGTGTVHTDTQYFGPGTRLTVL.

The gene calls are TRBV5-6 and TRBJ2-1; TCRdb designates TRBD1, a call that cannot be tested without DNA. The germline V gene encodes CDR1 SGHDT and CDR2 YYEEEE. The CDR3 is 15 residues long. The CDR3 reads CASSLGDRAYNEQFF.

This chain connects TRBV10-3 to TRBJ1-5. The CDR3 runs 12 residues. CDR1 and CDR2 from the germline V gene are ENHRY and SYGVKD. The CDR3 protein is CAISDGLQPQHF.

CDR3 in amino acids: CASSSRQEQDYGYTF. The chain recombines TRBV3-1 with TRBJ1-2; absent DNA, TCRdb's TRBD1 call cannot be checked. Germline lookup yields CDR1 LGHDT and CDR2 YNNKEL (reference sequence). The CDR3 runs to 15 residues.

J is TRBJ2-7 and V is TRBV29-1; TCRdb selects TRBD1, and the lack of DNA leaves this call unchecked. Germline lookup yields CDR1 SQVTM and CDR2 ANQGSEA. The CDR3 has 14 amino acids. The CDR3 spells CSALGAPGSGEQYF.

The chain uses TRBV29-1 and TRBJ2-1. From germline, CDR1 is SQVTM and CDR2 ANQGSEA. CDR3 length equals 11 residues. CDR3 sequence reads: CSVEVGSEQFF.

The rearrangement uses TRBV5-1 and TRBJ2-3. This CDR3 contains 12 residues. The germline CDR1 and CDR2 sequences are SGHRS and YFSETQ. This CDR3 reads CASSAGQDTQYF.

The J gene is TRBJ2-3, the V gene TRBV18; the TCRdb call, TRBD2, lacks DNA for checking. The CDR3 sequence is 16 residues long. Germline V CDR1 and CDR2: KGHSH, LQKENI. CDR3 loop: CASSPPGLAGSDTQYF.

The chain has TRBV5-1 and TRBJ2-7; no DNA is available, so the TRBD1 call from TCRdb remains unchecked. Germline-derived CDR1 and CDR2 are SGHRS and YFSETQ. The CDR3 totals 16 residues. CDR3 region: CASSLASGDTTYEQYF.

The chain combines TRBV6-5 with TRBJ1-1. The CDR3 is 11 amino acids. Germline CDR1 reads MNHEY; CDR2 reads SVGAGI. CDR3: CASRRDTEAFF.

The chain is built from TRBV27 and TRBJ2-1. Germline assignment: CDR1 MNHEY and CDR2 SMNVEV (reference sequence). The CDR3 is 13 amino acids. The CDR3: CASMGGSYNEQFF.

The chain uses TRBV10-3 and TRBJ1-5; TCRdb lists TRBD1, though no DNA is available to test this call. This CDR3 is built from 16 residues. Germline V gene lookup returns CDR1 ENHRY and CDR2 SYGVKD. The CDR3 protein is CAISESGQGTNQPQHF.